This is a list of T cell receptor beta chains from one sample in a study of regulatory T cells in long-lasting Graves disease. TCRdb processed the multiplex PCR reads anew with MiXCR; each CDR3 protein has one entry. The data hold 400,000 to 550,000 distinct CDR3 sequences, with about a sixth observed a single time. The sample was also reused in another study, on T cells in Graves' hyperthyroidism and ophthalmopathy.

The sequenced sample was peripheral blood mononuclear cells (PBMCs), obtained at new diagnosis, from a patient treated with antithyroid drugs. These receptor sequences come from a woman aged 30 to 39 with Graves disease. Both conserved end residues are part of each CDR3. A D gene is named only where the DNA matches it firmly. Where a row states a size, it is once, few, many or the class of an expanded clone; other rows omit it.

TRBJ2-5 many TRBV27 TRBD2 TGTGCCAGCAGCAGGGGACTAGCGGGAGGAGAGACCCAGTACTTC CASSRGLAGGETQYF
TRBJ1-2 many TRBV6-1 TRBD1 TGTGCCAGCCGTGAAACCGGGACAGGGTTATATGGCTACACCTTC CASRETGTGLYGYTF
TRBJ2-1 NA TRBV20-1 TRBD1 TGCAGTGCTATGCTGCCCCAATGGGACAGGGGCTACAATGAGCAGTTCTTC CSAMLPQWDRGYNEQFF
TRBJ2-7 once TRBV18 TRBD1 TGTGCCAGCTCACCAAGCAGAGTCGCGACAGGGACCGAAAACGAGCAGTACTTC CASSPSRVATGTENEQYF
TRBJ2-2 many TRBV3-1 NA TGTGCCAGCAGCCATTGGACTATTTACACCGGGGAGCTGTTTTTT CASSHWTIYTGELFF
TRBJ2-3 few TRBV9 TRBD2 TGTGCCAGCAGCGTCGCGGCGGGAGGGACAGATACGCAGTATTTT CASSVAAGGTDTQYF
TRBJ2-7 few TRBV2 TRBD1 TGTGCCAGCAGGATCGGACAGGCGTCCTACGAGCAGTACTTC CASRIGQASYEQYF
TRBJ2-1 NA TRBV28 NA TGTGCCAGCAGTTTCATGTACGAGGGCGATGAGCAGTTCTTC CASSFMYEGDEQFF
TRBJ2-7 many TRBV28 NA TGTGCCAGCAGTTCCGGGGGACAGAACTACGAGCAGTACTTC CASSSGGQNYEQYF
TRBJ2-3 NA TRBV29-1 NA TGCAGCGTCAAGGGACGGACGGAGGGGACAGATACGCAGTATTTT CSVKGRTEGTDTQYF
TRBJ1-1 NA TRBV6-5 NA TGTGCCAGCAGTTATCCCCTCCTTACAGGGACTGAAGCTTTCTTT CASSYPLLTGTEAFF
TRBJ2-7 many TRBV6-2/TRBV6-3 NA TGTGCCAGCAGTTACTTTAGCGTCAGTACTTCCTACGAGCAGTACTTC CASSYFSVSTSYEQYF
TRBJ2-2 NA TRBV15 TRBD1 TGTGCCACCAGCACGTCCCGGGACAGTTTGAACACCGGGGAGCTGTTTTTT CATSTSRDSLNTGELFF
TRBJ1-2 many TRBV6-2/TRBV6-3 NA TGTGCCAGCAGTTACGCCTTAGGAGTACGCTATGGCTACACCTTC CASSYALGVRYGYTF
TRBJ1-1 many TRBV7-8 NA TGTGCCAGCAGCCTAACCCGCGGGAACACTGAAGCTTTCTTT CASSLTRGNTEAFF
TRBJ1-1 NA TRBV2 NA TGTGCCAGCTTGGACGGTATGAACACTGAGGCTTTCTTT CASLDGMNTEAFF
TRBJ2-1 many TRBV3-1 NA TGTGCCAGCAGCCAAAATGCGGGAACGCGAGATGAGCAGTTCTTC CASSQNAGTRDEQFF
TRBJ2-2 NA TRBV19 TRBD2 TGTGCCAGTACGACTAGCGGGAGATGGAGCGGGGAGCTGTTTTTT CASTTSGRWSGELFF
TRBJ2-4 many TRBV12-3/TRBV12-4 TRBD2 TGTGCCAGCAGTTTGGGGGGGTCGGTCATTCAGTACTTC CASSLGGSVIQYF
TRBJ2-2 NA TRBV7-2 NA TGTGCCAGCAGCTTATACAGCCACACCGGGGAGCTGTTTTTT CASSLYSHTGELFF
TRBJ1-5 few TRBV19 NA TGTGCCAGTAGTATTCATGTCCAGGGGACGACTGGTCAGCCCCAGCATTTT CASSIHVQGTTGQPQHF
TRBJ1-5 NA TRBV18 TRBD1 TGTGCCAGCTCCAAAGCTCAGGGGGTGGATCAGCCCCAGCATTTT CASSKAQGVDQPQHF
TRBJ2-1 many TRBV30 NA TGTGCCTGGACTTCAGGGCGCACCTACAATGAGCAGTTCTTC CAWTSGRTYNEQFF
TRBJ2-5 many TRBV28 TRBD1 TGTGCCAGCAGTACCAGGGGGACAGAGCAAGAGACCCAGTACTTC CASSTRGTEQETQYF
TRBJ1-2 NA TRBV12-3/TRBV12-4 NA TGTGCCAGCAGTGATCCGGGACGTTACTATGGCTACACCTTC CASSDPGRYYGYTF
TRBJ2-7 many TRBV5-1 NA TGCGCCAGCAGCTTGGATCGGCGGGTCGAGCAGTACTTC CASSLDRRVEQYF
TRBJ2-1 few TRBV7-9 TRBD1 TGTGCCAGCAGCTTCCGGGACAGCTCCTACAATGAGCAGTTCTTC CASSFRDSSYNEQFF
TRBJ1-2 few TRBV6-1 NA TGTGCCAGCACCGCAGGTCGGTCGTATGGCTACACCTTC CASTAGRSYGYTF
TRBJ2-7 many TRBV7-9 NA TGTGCCAGCAGCTTCAAACCCCCCTACGAGCAGTACTTC CASSFKPPYEQYF
TRBJ2-3 few TRBV6-1 TRBD2 TGTGCCAGCAGTCCTTTACCGGGACTAGCGCTGGATACGCAGTATTTT CASSPLPGLALDTQYF
TRBJ1-2 many TRBV7-9 NA TGTGCCAGCAGCTTAGGGGGGACGGTCGCCGGCTACACCTTC CASSLGGTVAGYTF
TRBJ2-5 NA TRBV5-4 NA TGTGCCAGCAGCCAGAATGGACTGCAAGAGACCCAGTACTTC CASSQNGLQETQYF
TRBJ2-1 many TRBV27 NA TGTGCCAGCAGCACTAGTGGGAATGAGCAGTTCTTC CASSTSGNEQFF
TRBJ2-5 many TRBV4-1 TRBD2 TGCGCCAGCAGCCAAAGCGGGAGGAAAGAGACCCAGTACTTC CASSQSGRKETQYF
TRBJ2-1 many TRBV20-1 NA TGCAGTGCTAGAGCAGGGGGGGAGGGCCGGAGTGAGCAGTTCTTC CSARAGGEGRSEQFF
TRBJ2-4 NA TRBV6-1 TRBD1 TGTGCCAGCGGACAGGGTTCCAACATTCAGTACTTC CASGQGSNIQYF
TRBJ1-1 NA TRBV29-1 NA TGCAGCGTTGACCCAGGGCTCGGGAATGGGAGCACTGAAGCTTTCTTT CSVDPGLGNGSTEAFF
TRBJ2-3 few TRBV20-1 NA TGCAGTGCTATTGAAGTAGATACGCAGTATTTT CSAIEVDTQYF
TRBJ2-2 many TRBV27 TRBD2 TGTGCCAGCAGTCCAATAGGACTAGCGGGAGGCACGAACACCGGGGAGCTGTTTTTT CASSPIGLAGGTNTGELFF
TRBJ2-5 many TRBV6-1 TRBD1 TGTGCCAGCAGCACGGGGGACAGGTTGGTCGAGACCCAGTACTTC CASSTGDRLVETQYF
TRBJ2-7 many TRBV5-1 NA TGCGCCAGCAGAGTAGCGGATGGCTACGAGCAGTACTTC CASRVADGYEQYF
TRBJ1-1 many TRBV6-9 TRBD1 TGTGCCAGCAGTTCGGACAGGGGGTTGGCTGAAGCTTTCTTT CASSSDRGLAEAFF
TRBJ2-1 many TRBV7-9 NA TGTGCCAGCAGCTCTAGGGCGGGAATTTCCTACAATGAGCAGTTCTTC CASSSRAGISYNEQFF
TRBJ2-2 many TRBV7-2 NA TGTGCCAGCAGCTTAGAATCCCTGGCGGGCACCGGGGAGCTGTTTTTT CASSLESLAGTGELFF
TRBJ2-1 many TRBV18 NA TGTGCCAGCTCACCGCTAGTATCTCCGGGACTGAGCTCCTACAATGAGCAGTTCTTC CASSPLVSPGLSSYNEQFF
TRBJ2-2 few TRBV4-3 TRBD1 TGCGCCAGCAGTGTACTGGCGGGACAGGGGGGAGCCGGGGAGCTGTTTTTT CASSVLAGQGGAGELFF
TRBJ2-1 many TRBV6-2/TRBV6-3 TRBD2 TGTGCCAGCAGTGCCACTAGCGGAGCCAATGAGCAGTTCTTC CASSATSGANEQFF
TRBJ2-3 many TRBV18 NA TGTGCCAGCTCACCTCCTTTGGGACAAAGCACAGATACGCAGTATTTT CASSPPLGQSTDTQYF